The 25 T cell receptor beta chains reported below all come from one sample, sequenced in a study of T cells in localized non-small cell lung cancer. Measured with immunoSEQ multiplex PCR; TCRdb has only the in-frame clones, and not every one. This sample has about 47,000 clones, with 70% to 90% found just once. The starting material was PBMCs, obtained before any cancer treatment. The origin of the receptors is a man between 40 and 70 years old with stage II lung adenocarcinoma.

The V and J genes are TRBV5-8 and TRBJ2-1; no firm D call. Trimming removed 0 bases at V and 4 bases at J, with 5 bases between. Germline CDR1 and CDR2: SGHTS and YDEGEE. The CDR3 sequence is 13 residues long. The CDR3 region has the DNA TGTGCCAGCAGCTTGGACCATTACAATGAGCAGTTCTTC. Protein product: CASSLDHYNEQFF.

V is TRBV27 and J is TRBJ2-2; D is ambiguous. CDR1 MNHEY and CDR2 SMNVEV come from the germline V gene (reference sequence). V was trimmed by 3 bases and J by 5 bases, leaving 4 bases between them. The CDR3 extends over 12 amino acids. CDR3: CASSFLTGELFF. CDR3 coding DNA: TGTGCCAGCAGTTTTTTAACCGGGGAGCTGTTTTTT.

The J gene is TRBJ1-1, the V gene TRBV7-9, with D unresolved. The CDR3 is made up of 14 amino acids. V was pared by 1 base and J by 3 bases, with 9 bases between. Germline CDR1 reads SEHNR; CDR2 reads FQNEAQ (reference sequence). The CDR3 protein is CASSLVGGDTEAFF. CDR3 nucleotide sequence: TGTGCCAGCAGCTTAGTCGGCGGGGACACTGAAGCTTTCTTT.

V usage is TRBV4-1 and J usage is TRBJ1-4; 7 bases line up with TRBD1. J was trimmed by 3 bases and V by 1 base; bases with no gene match: 8. Germline CDR1 and CDR2: MGHRA and YSYEKL. This CDR3 region has 17 residues. The CDR3 is CASSQGPSGGANEKLFF. CDR3 coding DNA: TGCGCCAGCAGCCAAGGGCCCTCAGGGGGGGCTAATGAAAAACTGTTTTTT.

The chain combines TRBV5-8 with TRBJ2-3; 9 bases align to TRBD1. This CDR3 is built from 13 residues. Trimming at V came to 7 bases and at J to 4 bases, leaving 4 bases not matched to a gene. In germline, CDR1 is SGHTS, CDR2 YDEGEE. The CDR3 region has the DNA TGTGCCAGCCGGGGACAGGGTTCAGATACGCAGTATTTT. As protein: CASRGQGSDTQYF.

V usage is TRBV18 and J usage is TRBJ1-1; D ambiguous. The CDR3 length is 14 residues. V lost 5 bases and J 5 bases, leaving 15 bases between the germline ends. CDR1 is KGHSH and CDR2 is LQKENI in the germline V gene. The CDR3 region is CASSAKWGETEAFF. DNA for the CDR3: TGTGCCAGCTCAGCCAAATGGGGTGAGACTGAAGCTTTCTTT.

This chain uses TRBV10-3 with TRBJ2-7, with 7 positions matching TRBD1. This CDR3 contains 14 residues. The germline V gene has CDR1 ENHRY and CDR2 SYGVKD. The V gene end was trimmed by 6 bases and the J gene end by 2 bases; junction bases not matched to a gene: 7. The CDR3: CAIRPTGNPYEQYF. The CDR3 region has the DNA TGTGCCATCAGGCCGACAGGGAACCCCTACGAGCAGTACTTC.

The V and J genes are TRBV5-1 and TRBJ1-1; no definite D call. V was pared by 2 bases and J by 6 bases, with 11 bases between. The CDR3 loop spans 13 amino acids. From germline, CDR1 is SGHRS and CDR2 YFSETQ. This CDR3 reads CASSLYGVSEAFF. The CDR3 nucleotides are TGCGCCAGCAGCTTATATGGTGTATCTGAAGCTTTCTTT.

This clone has only one observation. The chain is built from TRBV9 and TRBJ1-5; 7 bases match TRBD1. The ends lost 3 bases at V and 5 bases at J; junction bases unmatched: 5. Germline-derived CDR1 and CDR2 are SGDLS and YYNGEE. The CDR3 is 14 amino acids. The CDR3 coding sequence is TGTGCCAGCAGCGCACACACAGGGGATCAGCCCCAGCATTTT. As protein: CASSAHTGDQPQHF.

The table lists this clone with a count of one. This chain links TRBV7-9 with TRBJ1-6, with D unclear. The CDR3 spans 15 residues. Trimming cost V 3 bases and J 0 bases, with 6 bases left between them. CDR1 is SEHNR and CDR2 is FQNEAQ in the germline V gene (reference sequence). The CDR3 spells CASSFGSSYNSPLHF. The CDR3 DNA follows: TGTGCCAGCAGCTTCGGGAGCTCCTATAATTCACCCCTCCACTTT.

This clone has just one count. The chain employs TRBV11-3 and TRBJ2-1, with TRBD1 as a possible D gene (5 bases). CDR3 size: 16 residues. The germline CDR1 and CDR2 sequences are SGHNT and YENEEA. The ends were cut back, 2 bases at V and 4 bases at J, with 15 bases in the middle. The CDR3 sequence: CASSLSPRADYNEQFF. As DNA, the CDR3 is TGTGCCAGCAGCTTAAGTCCCAGGGCCGATTACAATGAGCAGTTCTTC.

The genes are TRBV6-1 and TRBJ2-3; 7 bases line up with TRBD1. Germline V gene sequence: CDR1 MNHNS, CDR2 SASEGT. V lost 2 bases to trimming and J lost 2 bases; unmatched junction nucleotides: 16. The CDR3 loop spans 19 amino acids. The DNA of the CDR3 is TGTGCCAGCAGTGAACGCCCCCGAGGGGGCCGTACTACCACAGATACGCAGTATTTT. Translated: CASSERPRGGRTTTDTQYF.

This clone was seen once. J is TRBJ2-5 and V is TRBV5-1, with a tentative D call TRBD1 (6 bases). This CDR3 region has 13 residues. In germline, CDR1 is SGHRS, CDR2 YFSETQ. Trimming left V 1 base short and J 3 bases short, with 7 bases between. The CDR3 DNA follows: TGCGCCAGCAGCTTGCCAGGGGAAGAGACCCAGTACTTC. Encoded protein: CASSLPGEETQYF.

CDR3 in DNA: TGTGCCAGTGAAAGTGAGGGCAATCAGCCCCAGCATTTT. Translated, it gives CASESEGNQPQHF. The gene calls are TRBV2 and TRBJ1-5, with unresolved D. V was pared by 9 bases and J by 2 bases, with 11 bases between. The germline V gene has CDR1 SNHLY and CDR2 FYNNEI. The CDR3 consists of 13 residues.

This clone has only one observation. The chain couples TRBV21-1 to TRBJ1-3; the table's D call TRBD1 went unverified against the DNA. TRBV21-1 is noted as a pseudogene. The CDR3 extends over 18 amino acids. CDR3 in amino acids: CASQDRGPFGLGGNTIYF. Written as DNA, the CDR3 is TGTGCCAGCCAAGACAGGGGCCCATTTGGGCTGGGGGGAAACACCATATATTTT.

The rearrangement joins TRBV4-2 to TRBJ2-2; D may be TRBD1 or TRBD2 (5 bases each). The CDR3 contains 13 residues. The V end was cut by 7 bases, the J end by 6 bases, with 12 bases between. Germline V gene data show CDR1 as LGHNA and CDR2 as YNFKEQ. The CDR3 DNA reads TGTGCCAGCAAGCAGGGAGTTGCCGGGGAGCTGTTTTTT. Residues: CASKQGVAGELFF.

The chain links TRBV7-6 to TRBJ2-2; TRBD1 aligns across 7 bases. CDR1 and CDR2 from the germline V gene are SGHVS and FNYEAQ. Germline trimming cut 7 bases from V and 1 base from J; bases unmatched to any gene: 3. CDR3 length: 14 residues. The CDR3, as DNA: TGTGCCAGCATAAGGACAGGGAACACCGGGGAGCTGTTTTTT. It codes for CASIRTGNTGELFF. Complete variable domain (other parts from reference TRBV7-6 and TRBJ2-2): GAGVSQSPRYKVTKRGQDVALRCDPISGHVSLYWYRQALGQGPEFLTYFNYEAQQDKSGLPNDRFSAERPEGSISTLTIQRTEQRDSAMYRCASIRTGNTGELFFGEGSRLTVL.

The chain joins TRBV6-1 to TRBJ1-5; possible D gene TRBD1, 5 bases. This CDR3 spans 14 amino acids. Trimming took off 2 bases at V and 7 bases at J, with 12 bases between the two ends. Germline assignment: CDR1 MNHNS and CDR2 SASEGT. As DNA, the CDR3 is TGTGCCAGCAGTGAATCAAGGGGACCGCAGCCCCAGCATTTT. Protein: CASSESRGPQPQHF.

This clone has more than one count but fewer than ten. The chain links TRBV5-4 to TRBJ1-1, with unresolved D. Germline CDR1 is SGHNT and CDR2 is YYREEE (reference sequence). This CDR3 contains 11 residues. V gave up 3 bases and J gave up 5 bases, with 5 bases separating them. The CDR3 DNA follows: TGTGCCAGCAGCTCTTATACTGAAGCTTTCTTT. This sequence encodes CASSSYTEAFF. The full variable domain, rest sourced from reference TRBV5-4 and TRBJ1-1, is ETGVTQSPTHLIKTRGQQVTLRCSSQSGHNTVSWYQQALGQGPQFIFQYYREEENGRGNFPPRFSGLQFPNYSSELNVNALELDDSALYLCASSSYTEAFFGQGTRLTVV.

CDR3 nucleotide sequence: TGTGCCAGCAGCGTAGACCAGCGGGGGGGCACCGGGGAGCTGTTTTTT. It specifies CASSVDQRGGTGELFF. The chain combines TRBV9 with TRBJ2-2, with 10 positions matching TRBD2. V lost 0 bases to trimming and J lost 4 bases; unmatched junction nucleotides: 3. CDR1 is SGDLS and CDR2 is YYNGEE in the germline V gene. This CDR3 is 16 amino acids long.

This clone was found once. This rearrangement joins TRBV4-1 to TRBJ2-1, with 10 bases identical to TRBD2. V was pared by 4 bases and J by 7 bases, with 7 bases of the junction left unmatched. Per the germline V gene, CDR1 is MGHRA and CDR2 is YSYEKL. This CDR3 spans 15 amino acids. CDR3 sequence: CASSLLAGGGNEQFF. The CDR3 nucleotides read TGCGCCAGCAGCCTCTTAGCGGGGGGCGGTAATGAGCAGTTCTTC.

The chain joins TRBV5-1 to TRBJ1-3, with D possibly being TRBD1 (5 bases). The germline V gene has CDR1 SGHRS and CDR2 YFSETQ. The CDR3 extends over 15 amino acids. The V end lost 3 bases, the J end lost 4 bases, and 14 bases lay between the germline ends. The CDR3, as DNA: TGCGCCAGCAGCTCGTTGGGGGGAGAAGGAAACACCATATATTTT. This sequence encodes CASSSLGGEGNTIYF.

The V and J genes are TRBV29-1 and TRBJ2-2; unclear D gene. This CDR3 region has 13 residues. The germline V and J ends were trimmed by 7 bases and 1 base, with 10 bases remaining between them. The V gene's germline CDR1 is SQVTM and CDR2 ANQGSEA. CDR3 nucleotide sequence: TGCAGCGCCCACACCAGGAACACCGGGGAGCTGTTTTTT. Residues: CSAHTRNTGELFF.

The rearrangement joins TRBV11-1 to TRBJ1-1; 7 positions agree with TRBD1. V shed 6 bases, J shed 1 base, and the junction held 8 bases outside the gene matches. Germline V lookup: CDR1 SGHAT, CDR2 FQDESV (reference sequence). The CDR3 loop spans 15 amino acids. CDR3 coding DNA: TGTGCCAGCAGTCGGATGCAGGGGGGGAACACTGAAGCTTTCTTT. Translated: CASSRMQGGNTEAFF. Combining the CDR3 with reference TRBV11-1 and TRBJ1-1 gives the whole variable domain EAEVAQSPRYKITEKSQAVAFWCDPISGHATLYWYRQILGQGPELLVQFQDESVVDDSQLPKDRFSAERLKGVDSTLKIQPAELGDSAMYLCASSRMQGGNTEAFFGQGTRLTVV.

This clone rates as medium-sized (0.01 to 0.1%). The V gene is TRBV2, the J gene TRBJ1-2; a weak D match, TRBD1 (5 bases). Per the germline V gene, CDR1 is SNHLY and CDR2 is FYNNEI. The ends were cut back, 0 bases at V and 4 bases at J, with 21 bases in the middle. The CDR3 is 18 residues long. As DNA, the CDR3 is TGTGCCAGCAGTGAAGCTTGGGACTATCAGGGTCACCCCTATGGCTACACCTTC. Residues: CASSEAWDYQGHPYGYTF.